This T cell receptor (beta chain) comes out of a study of T cells after yellow fever vaccination (dated by TCRdb to the late 2010s). In the study overall: The SMART-Seq v4 Ultra Low Input RNA kit was used to prepare libraries from fractions with low cell numbers. Bulk TCR alpha and beta repertoires were sequenced longitudinally to track T-cell clones before and after primary and booster YFV17D yellow fever vaccination. Two healthy male donors, one aged 18 to 30 and one aged 30 to 40 years, were included in the cohort. Blood was drawn at multiple timepoints before and after primary and secondary immunization, with bulk PBMC replicates and cell subsets isolated.

This clonotype was counted only a few times. Its antigen remains undetermined. No much larger clone exists at a distance of one base, and base qualities are not known. Study-level results and caveats: The study included only a couple of donors, which limits how far the findings can be generalized. Computational filtering was required because FACS-sorted repertoires could contain abundant contaminating clonotypes from the bulk population. The secondary T-cell response was weaker than the primary response but faster, peaking on day 5 instead of day 15. Most clones expanded after primary vaccination (around 96% of CD4 and over 80% of CD8) were re-detected after the booster, suggesting that broad memory maintenance occurred. A small fraction of clonotypes showed up in both the CD4 and CD8 compartments, probably as a result of convergent recombination.

The CDR3 starts with the cysteine, ends with the phenylalanine, and has 16 residues. Here the CDR3 DNA is all that survives: 48 bases in frame from base 1. Germline trimming: 6 bases from V, 7 bases from J; junction bases outside gene matches: 12. TCR cDNA was synthesized by 5'RACE template switching, which introduced a universal primer site and unique molecular identifiers. cDNA synthesis was primed from both the TCR alpha and TCR beta constant segments. Library amplification involved two PCR steps, and the second step added sample barcodes and sequencing adapters. Sequencing of libraries was done on Illumina HiSeq 2500 (2x100 bp) or NovaSeq (2x150 bp). Per the source publication's procedure: MIGEC was used to demultiplex reads and collapse the reads into UMI consensus sequences, and MiXCR was used for V(D)J alignment. Clonotypes responding to the vaccine were identified with edgeR on replicate PBMC samples, with the criteria of FDR below 0.01 and a log2 fold change above 5 up to day 15. CD4 or CD8 identity was assigned to each bulk clonotype according to whether the clonotype was present at higher abundance in the sequenced CD4 repertoire or the sequenced CD8 repertoire. TCRdb reanalyzed the raw reads on its own, using fastp at Q25 for trimming and MiXCR for clone calling, and kept in-frame beta chains. Rows are combined by CDR3 protein, so each entry shows the most common genes and DNA. TCRdb, rather than the study authors, made the V and J calls. The sample yields under 300,000 distinct CDR3 sequences; 6.5% to 8.5% were counted once. The ten largest clones capture approximately 0.85% of the sample.

The treatment or condition tag for this specimen amounts to: live attenuated yellow fever vaccine strain. PBMCs were isolated from peripheral blood using a standard Ficoll-Paque protocol. Dynabeads CD4 and CD8 positive selection kits were used to isolate the CD4 and CD8 T-cell fractions. TriZol was used to extract RNA from bulk PBMCs, CD4 and CD8 fractions, and dextramer-positive and dextramer-negative fractions. This chain is built from TRBV12-3 or TRBV12-4 and TRBJ1-4; 9 bases in the middle match TRBD1. The sequence derives from a young man who received the YFV17D yellow fever vaccine. The sample here was CD4+ T cells sorted from PBMCs, taken 15 days after the yellow fever booster vaccination. CDR3 loop: CASSHSKGTGSEKLFF. The DNA sequence is TGTGCCAGCAGCCATAGTAAAGGGACAGGGAGTGAAAAACTGTTTTTT.